The clone carrying this TCR beta chain was detected a few times. Its antigen is not identified. The V gene's germline CDR1 is LGHNT and CDR2 FRNRAP. The V segment lost 1 base and the J segment 6 bases; nucleotides outside the gene matches: 18. CDR3 length equals 19 residues. Sorting based on CD45RO/CCR7/CD25/CD127/CD95/CD27 separated CD4+ naive, central memory, regulatory and stem cell-like memory cells. Sequencing targeted expressed TCRB transcripts, as all isolated RNA had been reverse transcribed. Clones were sequenced by immunoSEQ multiplex PCR, and TCRdb holds only the in-frame ones, with some missing. In the table there are hundreds of thousands of clones, about an eighth of which are singletons. The sample is drawn from a study of beta chain features in type 1 diabetes. The wider study: All samples combined gave fewer than 110 million sorted cells for examination. Regarding the study as a whole: Sampled from patients, naive, central memory and Treg TCRB repertoires appeared more similar than those sampled from healthy donors. HLA influence on TCRB rearrangement stayed unresolved here.

Sequencing was performed on naive CD4+ T cells from blood. The rearrangement uses TRBV12-5 and TRBJ2-1; 7 nucleotides align to TRBD1. The sequence was obtained from a woman between 18 and 29 years old in good health. Written as DNA, the CDR3 is TGTGCTAGTGGTTTGGCCCTAAAAGATGACAGGGATCTGTTCAATGAGCAGTTCTTC. Protein product: CASGLALKDDRDLFNEQFF.